The 12 T cell receptor beta chains below all came from one sample that was sequenced in a study of cytotoxic CD8 clonotypes in ibrutinib-treated CLL. Repertoires were generated with immunoSEQ multiplex PCR, while TCRdb's copy carries only in-frame clones and drops some. The sample shows 33,000 or so clones, 49% of them seen only once. Sequencing was performed on PBMCs, taken before ibrutinib treatment. The source of these receptors is a human donor with chronic lymphocytic leukemia.

The genes are TRBV5-5 and TRBJ1-6; no clear D. The ends were cut back, 3 bases at V and 5 bases at J, with 12 bases in the middle. Germline CDR1 is SGHKS and CDR2 is YYEKEE (reference sequence). The CDR3 runs 15 residues. CDR3 in amino acids: CASSSGLRDNSPLHF. Written as DNA, the CDR3 is TGTGCCAGCAGCTCCGGGTTACGGGATAATTCACCCCTCCACTTT.

This chain links TRBV30 with TRBJ1-2, with 7 bases that match TRBD1. CDR3 length equals 13 residues. Germline CDR1 GTSNPN, CDR2 SVGIG (reference sequence). The ends lost 4 bases at V and 2 bases at J; junction bases unmatched: 4. In DNA form, the CDR3 reads TGTGCCTGGACCTCGACAGGGAACTATGGCTACACCTTC. Translating gives CAWTSTGNYGYTF.

The V gene is TRBV28, the J gene TRBJ1-2; D possibly corresponds to TRBD1 (6 bases). The ends were cut back, 3 bases at V and 4 bases at J, with 12 bases in the middle. The CDR3 is 14 residues long. The germline CDR1 and CDR2 sequences are MDHEN and SYDVKM. The CDR3 is CASSFGGRVYGYTF. The CDR3 DNA is TGTGCCAGCAGTTTCGGGGGGCGCGTCTATGGCTACACCTTC.

The CDR3 DNA reads as TGTGCCAGCAGCCTCTGGGGGAACACTGAAGCTTTCTTT. Amino acid sequence: CASSLWGNTEAFF. This chain uses TRBV7-8 with TRBJ1-1, with D unresolved. Germline values: CDR1 SGHVS, CDR2 FQNEAQ. Trimming stripped 5 bases from V and 1 base from J, with 8 bases between. The CDR3 loop spans 13 amino acids. Full variable domain (missing parts from reference TRBV7-8 and TRBJ1-1): GAGVSQSPRYKVAKRGQDVALRCDPISGHVSLFWYQQALGQGPEFLTYFQNEAQLDKSGLPSDRFFAERPEGSVSTLKIQRTQQEDSAVYLCASSLWGNTEAFFGQGTRLTVV.

This chain links TRBV6-5 with TRBJ2-7; TRBD2 might be the D (5 bases). The CDR3 consists of 14 residues. Trimming pared 0 bases from V and 2 bases from J, leaving 8 bases between. Germline V gene sequence: CDR1 MNHEY, CDR2 SVGAGI. CDR3 sequence (DNA): TGTGCCAGCAGTTACTCGAAGCGGCCCTACGAGCAGTACTTC. It specifies CASSYSKRPYEQYF.

In this sample, this clone turned up a few times. The DNA of the CDR3 is TGTGCCAGCAGCTTAGTAGGGGAACCCTATGGCTACACCTTC. Amino acid sequence: CASSLVGEPYGYTF. V is TRBV7-9 and J is TRBJ1-2, with a tentative D call TRBD1 (5 bases). V was trimmed by 1 base and J by 4 bases, leaving 10 bases between them. Germline CDR1 SEHNR, CDR2 FQNEAQ (reference sequence). The CDR3 loop spans 14 amino acids. The full variable domain, its missing parts supplied by reference TRBV7-9 and TRBJ1-2, is DTGVSQNPRHKITKRGQNVTFRCDPISEHNRLYWYRQTLGQGPEFLTYFQNEAQLEKSRLLSDRFSAERPKGSFSTLEIQRTEQGDSAMYLCASSLVGEPYGYTFGSGTRLTVV.

The chain links TRBV29-1 to TRBJ2-7, with D perhaps TRBD2 (5 bases). CDR3 length: 13 amino acids. V was trimmed by 7 bases and J by 1 base, leaving 14 bases between them. Per germline, CDR1 SQVTM and CDR2 ANQGSEA. CDR3 sequence reads: CSAAADGSYEQYF. The CDR3 DNA is TGCAGCGCAGCGGCGGATGGGTCCTACGAGCAGTACTTC.

The chain is built from TRBV6-5 and TRBJ2-3, with TRBD2 as a possible D gene (6 bases). Per germline, CDR1 MNHEY and CDR2 SVGAGI. This CDR3 has 13 residues. The V and J ends lost 11 bases and 1 base respectively, with 13 bases between them. The CDR3 here is CASSGVGTDTQYF. As DNA, the CDR3 is TGTGCCTCTTCGGGGGTTGGCACAGATACGCAGTATTTT.

The gene calls are TRBV6-6 and TRBJ1-5; 7 bases map to TRBD1. J gave up 5 bases and V 6 bases, and 4 bases lay outside the gene matches. Germline lookup yields CDR1 MNHNY and CDR2 SVGAGI (reference sequence). The CDR3 loop spans 13 amino acids. The CDR3, as DNA: TGTGCCAGCAGAGACAGGGTGGATCAGCCCCAGCATTTT. Amino acid sequence: CASRDRVDQPQHF.

The CDR3 sequence: CAWSVGLAGAYEQYF. The CDR3 bases are TGTGCCTGGAGTGTAGGACTAGCGGGGGCTTACGAGCAGTACTTC. The gene calls are TRBV30 and TRBJ2-7; TRBD2 aligns across 13 bases. The length of the CDR3 is 15 residues. Germline V gene sequence: CDR1 GTSNPN, CDR2 SVGIG (reference sequence). V dropped 0 bases and J dropped 4; count of bases not matched to a gene: 3. Full variable domain (missing parts from reference TRBV30 and TRBJ2-7): SQTIHQWPATLVQPVGSPLSLECTVEGTSNPNLYWYRQAAGRGLQLLFYSVGIGQISSEVPQNLSASRPQDRQFILSSKKLLLSDSGFYLCAWSVGLAGAYEQYFGPGTRLTVT.

The chain employs TRBV19 and TRBJ2-5; D is possibly TRBD2 (6 bases). Trimming stripped 5 bases from V and 4 bases from J, with 11 bases between. The CDR3 has 13 residues. The V gene's germline CDR1 is LNHDA and CDR2 SQIVND (reference sequence). Here the CDR3 reads CASSARDSETQYF. For the CDR3, the DNA is TGTGCCAGTAGTGCTCGGGACTCAGAGACCCAGTACTTC.

The rearrangement links TRBV5-8 to TRBJ1-2; D not certain. The germline V gene has CDR1 SGHTS and CDR2 YDEGEE. V was trimmed by 4 bases and J by 8 bases, leaving 15 bases between them. The CDR3 runs to 13 residues. For the CDR3, the DNA is TGTGCCAGCAGCCTTATAGGGTCCGGCGGCTACACCTTC. It yields the protein CASSLIGSGGYTF.